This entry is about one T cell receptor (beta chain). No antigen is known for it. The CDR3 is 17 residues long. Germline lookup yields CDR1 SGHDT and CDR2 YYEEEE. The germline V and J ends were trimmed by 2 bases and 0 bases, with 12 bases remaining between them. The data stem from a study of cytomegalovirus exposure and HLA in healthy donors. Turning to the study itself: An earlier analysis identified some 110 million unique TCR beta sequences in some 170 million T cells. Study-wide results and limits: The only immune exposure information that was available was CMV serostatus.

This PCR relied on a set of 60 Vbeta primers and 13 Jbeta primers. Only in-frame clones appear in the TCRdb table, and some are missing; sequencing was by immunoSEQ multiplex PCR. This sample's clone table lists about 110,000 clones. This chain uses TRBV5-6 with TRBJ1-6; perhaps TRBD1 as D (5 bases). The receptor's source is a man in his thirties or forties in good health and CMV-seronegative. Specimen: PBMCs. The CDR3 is CASSFSTESSYNSPLHF. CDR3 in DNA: TGTGCCAGCAGCTTTTCGACAGAGAGCTCCTATAATTCACCCCTCCACTTT.